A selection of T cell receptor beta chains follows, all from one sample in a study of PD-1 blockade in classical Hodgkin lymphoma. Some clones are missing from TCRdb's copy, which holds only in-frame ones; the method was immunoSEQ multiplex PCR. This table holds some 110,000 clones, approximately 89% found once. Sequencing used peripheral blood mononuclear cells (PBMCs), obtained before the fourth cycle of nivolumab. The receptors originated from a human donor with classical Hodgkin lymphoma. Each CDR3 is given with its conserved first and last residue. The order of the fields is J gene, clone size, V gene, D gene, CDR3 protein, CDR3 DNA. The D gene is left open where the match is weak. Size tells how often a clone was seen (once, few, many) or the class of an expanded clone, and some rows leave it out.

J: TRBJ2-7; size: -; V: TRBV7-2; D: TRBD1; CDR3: CASSFGTAYEQYF; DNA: TGTGCCAGCAGCTTCGGGACAGCTTACGAGCAGTACTTC
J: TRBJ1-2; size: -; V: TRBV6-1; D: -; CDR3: CASSLLIGYGYTF; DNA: TGTGCCAGCAGTCTTTTAATAGGCTATGGCTACACCTTC
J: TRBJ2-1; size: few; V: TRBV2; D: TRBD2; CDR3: CASKATSGLGNEQFF; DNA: TGTGCCAGCAAAGCGACTAGCGGCCTTGGCAATGAGCAGTTCTTC
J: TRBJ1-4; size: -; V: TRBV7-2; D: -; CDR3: CASSLEAGRGEKLFF; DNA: TGTGCCAGCAGCTTAGAAGCGGGGAGGGGTGAAAAACTGTTTTTT
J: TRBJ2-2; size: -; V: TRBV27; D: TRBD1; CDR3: CASSPGTGPTGELFF; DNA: TGTGCCAGCAGCCCCGGGACAGGACCCACCGGGGAGCTGTTTTTT
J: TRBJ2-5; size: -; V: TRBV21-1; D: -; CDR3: CAPRPGTSDETQYF; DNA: TGTGCCCCCCGACCCGGGACTAGCGATGAGACCCAGTACTTC
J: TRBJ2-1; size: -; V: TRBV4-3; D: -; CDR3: CASSQAASYNEQFF; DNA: TGCGCCAGCAGCCAAGCGGCTTCCTACAATGAGCAGTTCTTC
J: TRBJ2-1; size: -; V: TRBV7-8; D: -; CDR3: CASSLEVWGYNEQFF; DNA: TGTGCCAGCAGCTTAGAGGTATGGGGGTACAATGAGCAGTTCTTC
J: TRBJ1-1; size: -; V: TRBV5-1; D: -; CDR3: CASSLWGLGTEAFF; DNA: TGCGCCAGCAGCTTGTGGGGGTTGGGCACTGAAGCTTTCTTT
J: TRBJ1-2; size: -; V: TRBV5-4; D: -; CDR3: CASSFVSGDGYTF; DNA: TGTGCCAGCAGCTTTGTCTCCGGGGATGGCTACACCTTC
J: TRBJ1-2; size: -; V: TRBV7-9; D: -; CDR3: CASSSTAVNYGYTF; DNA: TGTGCCAGCAGCTCGACGGCCGTCAACTATGGCTACACCTTC
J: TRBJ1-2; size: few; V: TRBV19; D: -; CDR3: CASSTSPGPTGYGYTF; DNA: TGTGCCAGTAGTACATCCCCCGGGCCTACGGGCTATGGCTACACCTTC
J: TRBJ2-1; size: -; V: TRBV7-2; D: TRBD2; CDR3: CASSLWTSGTTLYNEQFF; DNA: TGTGCCAGCAGCTTATGGACTAGCGGGACCACCTTATACAATGAGCAGTTCTTC
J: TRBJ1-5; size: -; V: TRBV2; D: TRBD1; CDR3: CASSEVDRAQPQHF; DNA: TGTGCCAGCAGTGAAGTAGACAGGGCTCAGCCCCAGCATTTT
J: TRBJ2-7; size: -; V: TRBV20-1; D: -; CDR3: CSPWAIGEQYF; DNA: TGCAGCCCATGGGCGATCGGGGAGCAGTACTTC
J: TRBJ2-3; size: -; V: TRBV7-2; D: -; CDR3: CASSFSTGLGTDTQYF; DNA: TGTGCCAGCAGCTTTAGCACAGGGTTGGGCACAGATACGCAGTATTTT
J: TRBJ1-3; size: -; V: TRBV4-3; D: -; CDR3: CASSQIGRNTIYF; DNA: TGCGCCAGCAGCCAGATAGGGAGAAACACCATATATTTT
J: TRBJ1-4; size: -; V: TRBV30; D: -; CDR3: CAWGTQAGEKLFF; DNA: TGTGCCTGGGGGACCCAGGCGGGGGAAAAACTGTTTTTT
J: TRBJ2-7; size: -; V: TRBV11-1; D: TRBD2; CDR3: CASSFAGATSGRWYEQYF; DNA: TGTGCCAGCAGCTTTGCAGGGGCCACTAGCGGGAGATGGTACGAGCAGTACTTC
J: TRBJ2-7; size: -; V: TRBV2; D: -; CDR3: CASSEQLASYEQYF; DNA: TGTGCCAGCAGTGAACAACTAGCCTCCTACGAGCAGTACTTC
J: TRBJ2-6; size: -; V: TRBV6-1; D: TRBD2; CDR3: CASSETPGLVVPGANVLTF; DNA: TGTGCCAGCAGCGAAACACCGGGACTAGTTGTACCTGGGGCCAACGTCCTGACTTTC
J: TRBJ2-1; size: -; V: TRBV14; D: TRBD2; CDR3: CASSQDETSGRQPYNEQFF; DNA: TGTGCCAGCAGCCAAGATGAAACTAGCGGGAGGCAACCTTACAATGAGCAGTTCTTC
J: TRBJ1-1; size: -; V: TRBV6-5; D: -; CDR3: CASSYSKYRDVEAFF; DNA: TGTGCCAGCAGTTACTCAAAATACAGGGACGTTGAAGCTTTCTTT
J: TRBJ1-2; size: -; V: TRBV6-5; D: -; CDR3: CASSGQIDGGYTF; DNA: TGTGCCAGCAGTGGACAGATTGATGGGGGCTACACCTTC
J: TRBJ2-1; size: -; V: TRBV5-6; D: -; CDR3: CASSLYLNEQFF; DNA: TGTGCCAGCAGCTTGTACTTGAATGAGCAGTTCTTC
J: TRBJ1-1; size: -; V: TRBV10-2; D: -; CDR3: CASRAPAGGGNTEAFF; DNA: TGCGCCAGCAGGGCCCCGGCGGGTGGTGGGAACACTGAAGCTTTCTTT
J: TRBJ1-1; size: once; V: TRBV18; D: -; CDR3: CASSPAALGEAFF; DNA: TGTGCCAGCTCACCGGCGGCCCTTGGGGAAGCTTTCTTT
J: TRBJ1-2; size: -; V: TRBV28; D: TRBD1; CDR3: CASSFLGQGNYGYTF; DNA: TGTGCCAGCAGTTTTCTGGGACAGGGGAACTATGGCTACACCTTC
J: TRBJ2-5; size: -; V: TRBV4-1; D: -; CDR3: CASSQTTQMETQYF; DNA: TGCGCCAGCAGCCAGACCACCCAAATGGAGACCCAGTACTTC
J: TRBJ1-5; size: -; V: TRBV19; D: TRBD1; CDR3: CASSTTGGSGQPQHF; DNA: TGTGCCAGTAGCACCACAGGGGGGTCGGGGCAGCCCCAGCATTTT
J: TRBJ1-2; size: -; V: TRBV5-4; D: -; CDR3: CASSFLSVSYYGYTF; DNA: TGTGCCAGCAGTTTTCTCAGCGTCTCGTACTATGGCTACACCTTC